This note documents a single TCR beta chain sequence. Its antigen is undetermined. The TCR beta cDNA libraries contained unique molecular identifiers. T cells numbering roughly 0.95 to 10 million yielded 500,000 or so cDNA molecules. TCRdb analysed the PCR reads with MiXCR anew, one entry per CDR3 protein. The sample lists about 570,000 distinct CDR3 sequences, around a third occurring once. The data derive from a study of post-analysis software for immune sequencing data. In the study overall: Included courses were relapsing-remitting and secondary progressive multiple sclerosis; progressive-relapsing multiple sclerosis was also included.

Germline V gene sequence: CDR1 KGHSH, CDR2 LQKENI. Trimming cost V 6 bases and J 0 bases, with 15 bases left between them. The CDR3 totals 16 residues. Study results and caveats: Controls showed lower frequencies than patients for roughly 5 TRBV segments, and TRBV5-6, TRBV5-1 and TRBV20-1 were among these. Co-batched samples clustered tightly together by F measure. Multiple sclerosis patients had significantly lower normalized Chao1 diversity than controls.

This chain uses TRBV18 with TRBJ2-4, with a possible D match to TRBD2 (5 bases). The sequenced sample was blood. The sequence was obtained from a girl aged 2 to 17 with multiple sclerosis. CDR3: CASSSVSGLAKNIQYF. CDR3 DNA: TGTGCCAGCTCCAGCGTTTCGGGGTTAGCCAAAAACATTCAGTACTTC.